One TCR beta chain is described in this entry. Its matching antigen is unknown. This sample is part of a study of T cell responses to AZD1222 COVID-19 vaccine. Study outcomes and limitations: Among spike-specific TCRs, nearly half reportedly target unmutated variant regions.

This CDR3 comprises 14 residues. Germline CDR1 reads MNHEY; CDR2 reads SVGAGI. V lost 2 bases, J lost 4 bases, and 11 bases lay in between. Profiled with immunoSEQ multiplex PCR; TCRdb holds only in-frame clones, not every one. The data show 110,000 or so clones, with more than 85% seen just once and 4.5% held by the top ten. Sequencing used peripheral blood, obtained on day 0 of AZD1222 vaccination. J is TRBJ1-2 and V is TRBV6-5; weak D call: TRBD1 (6 bases). The TCR was taken from an adult in good health. CDR3 in amino acids: CASSYVGGGYGYTF. The CDR3 DNA follows: TGTGCCAGCAGTTACGTTGGGGGCGGCTATGGCTACACCTTC.